Following are 2 T cell receptor beta chains from one sample sequenced in a study of blood T cell repertoires in COVID-19. This table comes from immunoSEQ multiplex PCR, and its TCRdb copy is limited to in-frame clones, with some not included. The data contain roughly 300,000 clones, about 85% of them singletons. The sequenced material came from PBMCs or T cells enriched from blood (not recorded which). Receptors originate from a woman in her twenties or thirties who had recovered from COVID-19.

This chain joins TRBV29-1 and TRBJ2-3, with TRBD2 as a possible D gene (6 bases). The germline V and J ends were trimmed by 8 bases and 1 base, with 10 bases remaining between them. Germline lookup yields CDR1 SQVTM and CDR2 ANQGSEA. CDR3 length: 12 amino acids. This CDR3 is CSQSGGTDTQYF. CDR3 coding DNA: TGCAGCCAATCGGGGGGCACAGATACGCAGTATTTT.

The chain couples TRBV20-1 to TRBJ1-2; D call uncertain. The CDR3 is 13 amino acids. The germline CDR1 and CDR2 sequences are DFQATT and SNEGSKA (reference sequence). The V end lost 3 bases, the J end lost 3 bases, and 11 bases lay between the germline ends. The CDR3 DNA follows: TGCAGTGCTAGTTTGTCCGGTTACTATGGCTACACCTTC. Its translation is CSASLSGYYGYTF.